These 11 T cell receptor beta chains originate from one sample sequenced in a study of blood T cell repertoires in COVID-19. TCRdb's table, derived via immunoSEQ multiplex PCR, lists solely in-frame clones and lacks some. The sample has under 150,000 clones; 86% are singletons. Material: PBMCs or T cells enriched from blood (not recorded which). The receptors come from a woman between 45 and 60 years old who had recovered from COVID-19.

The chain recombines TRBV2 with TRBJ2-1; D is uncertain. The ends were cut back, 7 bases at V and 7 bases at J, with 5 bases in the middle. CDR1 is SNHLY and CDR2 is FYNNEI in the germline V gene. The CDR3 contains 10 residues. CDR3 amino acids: CASNLNEQFF. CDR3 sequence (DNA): TGTGCCAGCAATTTAAATGAGCAGTTCTTC.

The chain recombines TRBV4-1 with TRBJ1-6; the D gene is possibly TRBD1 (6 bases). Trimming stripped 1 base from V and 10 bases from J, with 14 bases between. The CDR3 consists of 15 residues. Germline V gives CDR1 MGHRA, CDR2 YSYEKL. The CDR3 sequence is CASSQASGVGSPLHF. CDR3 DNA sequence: TGCGCCAGCAGCCAAGCATCAGGGGTAGGGTCACCCCTCCACTTT.

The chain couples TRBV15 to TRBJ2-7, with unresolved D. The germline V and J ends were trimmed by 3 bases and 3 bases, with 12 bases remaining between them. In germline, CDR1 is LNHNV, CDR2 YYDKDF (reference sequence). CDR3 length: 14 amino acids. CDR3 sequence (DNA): TGTGCCACCAGCAGTGGTCCTATTAACTACGAGCAGTACTTC. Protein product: CATSSGPINYEQYF. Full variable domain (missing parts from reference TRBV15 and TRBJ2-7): DAMVIQNPRYQVTQFGKPVTLSCSQTLNHNVMYWYQQKSSQAPKLLFHYYDKDFNNEADTPDNFQSRRPNTSFCFLDIRSPGLGDTAMYLCATSSGPINYEQYFGPGTRLTVT.

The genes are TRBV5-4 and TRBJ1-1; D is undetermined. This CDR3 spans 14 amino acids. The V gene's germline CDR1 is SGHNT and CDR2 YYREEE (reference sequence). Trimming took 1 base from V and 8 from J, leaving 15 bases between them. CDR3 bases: TGTGCCAGCAGCTTGTCGGGAGCCTACCTCGAAGCTTTCTTT. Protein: CASSLSGAYLEAFF.

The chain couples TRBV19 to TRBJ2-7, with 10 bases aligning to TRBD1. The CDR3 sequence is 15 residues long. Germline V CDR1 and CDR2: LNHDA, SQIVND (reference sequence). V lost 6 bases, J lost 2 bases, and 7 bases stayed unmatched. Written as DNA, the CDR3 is TGTGCCAGTAGCCCGGGACAGGGGATCCCCTACGAGCAGTACTTC. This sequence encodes CASSPGQGIPYEQYF.

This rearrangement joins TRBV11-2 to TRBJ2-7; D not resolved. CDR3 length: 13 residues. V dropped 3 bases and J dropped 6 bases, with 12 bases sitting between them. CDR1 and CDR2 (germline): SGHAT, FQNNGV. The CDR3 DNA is TGTGCCAGCAGCTTGGTCCGCACGCGCGAGCAGTACTTC. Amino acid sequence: CASSLVRTREQYF.

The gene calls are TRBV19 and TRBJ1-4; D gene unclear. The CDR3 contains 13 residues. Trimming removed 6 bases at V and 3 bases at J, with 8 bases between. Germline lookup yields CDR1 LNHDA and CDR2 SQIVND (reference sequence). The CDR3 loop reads CASRHISNEKLFF. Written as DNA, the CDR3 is TGTGCCAGTAGACACATTTCTAATGAAAAACTGTTTTTT.

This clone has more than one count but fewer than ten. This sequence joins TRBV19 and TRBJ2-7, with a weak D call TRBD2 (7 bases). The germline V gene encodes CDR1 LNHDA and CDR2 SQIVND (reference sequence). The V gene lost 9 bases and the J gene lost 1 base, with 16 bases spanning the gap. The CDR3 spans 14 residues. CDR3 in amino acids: CASNLGGPSYEQYF. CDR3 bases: TGTGCCAGCAACCTGGGGGGGCCGTCCTACGAGCAGTACTTC.

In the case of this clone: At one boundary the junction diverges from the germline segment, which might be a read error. The CDR3 DNA follows: TGTGCTAGCAGGACGACAGGCGATAGCAATCAGCCCCAGCATTTT. It yields the protein CASRTTGDSNQPQHF. This chain joins TRBV7-7 and TRBJ1-5; D perhaps matches TRBD1 (6 bases). The germline CDR1 and CDR2 sequences are SSHAT and FNYEAQ (reference sequence). The CDR3 contains 15 residues.

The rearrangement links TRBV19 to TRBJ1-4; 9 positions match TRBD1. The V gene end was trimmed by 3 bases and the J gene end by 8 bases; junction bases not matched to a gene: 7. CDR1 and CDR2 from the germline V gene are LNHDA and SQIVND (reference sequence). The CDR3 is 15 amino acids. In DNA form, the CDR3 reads TGTGCCAGTAGTATTGGACAGGGGCGGAGAGAAAAACTGTTTTTT. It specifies CASSIGQGRREKLFF.

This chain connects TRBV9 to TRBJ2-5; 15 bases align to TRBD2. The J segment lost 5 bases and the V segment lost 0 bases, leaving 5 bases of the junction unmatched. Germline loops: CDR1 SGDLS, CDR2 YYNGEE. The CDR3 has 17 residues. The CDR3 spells CASSVGGLAGGLETQYF. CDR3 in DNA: TGTGCCAGCAGCGTAGGAGGACTAGCGGGGGGGCTTGAGACCCAGTACTTC.